Following are 13 T cell receptor beta chains from one sample sequenced in a study of PD-1 blockade in classical Hodgkin lymphoma (dated by TCRdb to the early 2020s). The receptor library was made with the immunoSEQ multiplex PCR assay. This is the immuneACCESS table as TCRdb keeps it, with only in-frame sequences that have V and J called. A part of the clones is gone; compared with another copy, unresolved V genes explain less than half, and the rest is unexplained. The sample contains some 21,000 clones, over 60% of them found a single time. Roughly a fifth of the sample is held by the ten biggest clonotypes. The sample's time point, from its label and the paper: cycle 4 day 1 (C4D1), after less than 7 weeks of nivolumab. All trial patients had relapsed after autologous stem cell transplantation, with cohorts A, B and C differing in prior brentuximab vedotin exposure. The material was peripheral blood mononuclear cells (PBMCs), obtained before the fourth cycle of nivolumab. Every receptor here comes from a human donor with classical Hodgkin lymphoma.

The J gene is TRBJ2-7, the V gene TRBV2; 7 bases fit TRBD1. Germline CDR1 is SNHLY and CDR2 is FYNNEI. The CDR3 has 14 amino acids. The junction had 6 bases not matched to a gene; V was cut back by 5 bases and J by 2 bases. Written as DNA, the CDR3 is TGTGCCAGCAGTTCACAGGGGACCCCCTACGAGCAGTACTTC. Its protein is CASSSQGTPYEQYF.

This clone turned up a few times. V gene TRBV7-9 combines with J gene TRBJ1-2; a weak D match, TRBD1 (5 bases). The CDR3 contains 14 residues. The V gene lost 5 bases and the J gene lost 4 bases, with 14 bases spanning the gap. Germline assignment: CDR1 SEHNR and CDR2 FQNEAQ (reference sequence). CDR3 nucleotides: TGTGCCAGCAGCCTCGGCGGGGGAGCCTATGGCTACACCTTC. Protein sequence: CASSLGGGAYGYTF.

Only a few counts were recorded for this clone. The rearrangement uses TRBV28 and TRBJ2-5, with D perhaps TRBD2 (6 bases). Trimming shortened V by 8 bases and J by 1 base, and 11 bases separated the two germline ends. This CDR3 region has 13 residues. CDR1 is MDHEN and CDR2 is SYDVKM in the germline V gene. The CDR3 nucleotides are TGTGCCAGCGGCGGGGTGCCCCAAGAGACCCAGTACTTC. Translation gives CASGGVPQETQYF.

This clone showed up just a few times. The rearrangement uses TRBV7-9 and TRBJ2-3; 7 bases are shared with TRBD1. CDR3 size: 17 residues. The germline V gene encodes CDR1 SEHNR and CDR2 FQNEAQ (reference sequence). The junction had 13 bases not matched to a gene; V was cut back by 4 bases and J by 3 bases. The DNA of the CDR3 is TGTGCCAGCAGCTCTTCCACAGGGGCGAGGGAAACAGATACGCAGTATTTT. Its translation: CASSSSTGARETDTQYF.

V and J are TRBV6-5 and TRBJ1-2; maybe TRBD1 (6 bases). Germline CDR1 and CDR2: MNHEY and SVGAGI. There are 14 residues in the CDR3. V was trimmed by 2 bases and J by 8 bases, leaving 15 bases between them. CDR3 bases: TGTGCCAGCAGTTACGCCCCGGGGGGCGAAGGCTACACCTTC. Protein product: CASSYAPGGEGYTF.

This clone occurred a few times. This chain connects TRBV5-4 to TRBJ2-3; maybe TRBD2 (6 bases). V was cut by 3 bases and J by 0 bases, with 14 bases left in between. The CDR3 runs 16 residues. The germline V gene encodes CDR1 SGHNT and CDR2 YYREEE (reference sequence). This chain's CDR3 is CASSSYPRGSTDTQYF. In DNA, the CDR3 is TGTGCCAGCAGCTCATATCCCCGGGGGAGCACAGATACGCAGTATTTT. The whole variable domain, filled in from reference TRBV5-4 and TRBJ2-3, reads ETGVTQSPTHLIKTRGQQVTLRCSSQSGHNTVSWYQQALGQGPQFIFQYYREEENGRGNFPPRFSGLQFPNYSSELNVNALELDDSALYLCASSSYPRGSTDTQYFGPGTRLTVL.

The chain has TRBV7-2 and TRBJ1-2, with D perhaps matching TRBD1 (6 bases). V was pared by 3 bases and J by 8 bases, with 13 bases between. The CDR3 consists of 13 residues. CDR1 and CDR2 from the germline V gene are SGHTA and FQGNSA. CDR3 residues: CASSFRDIRGYTF. The CDR3 DNA follows: TGTGCCAGCAGCTTTCGGGACATCCGGGGCTACACCTTC. Full variable domain (remainder filled in from reference TRBV7-2 and TRBJ1-2): GAGVSQSPSNKVTEKGKDVELRCDPISGHTALYWYRQSLGQGLEFLIYFQGNSAPDKSGLPSDRFSAERTGGSVSTLTIQRTQQEDSAVYLCASSFRDIRGYTFGSGTRLTVV.

The rearrangement uses TRBV7-7 and TRBJ2-5, with a tentative D call TRBD1 (6 bases). Trimming cost V 7 bases and J 5 bases, with 23 bases left between them. Germline V lookup: CDR1 SSHAT, CDR2 FNYEAQ (reference sequence). This CDR3 has 16 residues. The CDR3 nucleotides are TGTGCCAGCAACCCTTACCCCACAGGGCGGTGGGAGACCCAGTACTTC. Translated: CASNPYPTGRWETQYF. The complete variable domain, with remaining parts taken from reference TRBV7-7 and TRBJ2-5, reads GAGVSQSPRYKVTKRGQDVTLRCDPISSHATLYWYQQALGQGPEFLTYFNYEAQPDKSGLPSDRFSAERPEGSISTLTIQRTEQRDSAMYRCASNPYPTGRWETQYFGPGTRLLVL.

This clone was observed a few times. The CDR3 coding sequence is TGTGCCACCCAAACCAACGGCCAGCCCCAGCATTTT. It yields the protein CATQTNGQPQHF. The chain recombines TRBV2 with TRBJ1-5; D remains unclear. Germline V lookup: CDR1 SNHLY, CDR2 FYNNEI. The V end lost 10 bases, the J end lost 7 bases, and 14 bases lay between the germline ends. There are 12 residues in the CDR3.

The chain is built from TRBV7-2 and TRBJ2-5, with 7 nucleotides matching TRBD2. V was pared by 6 bases and J by 5 bases, with 6 bases of the junction left unmatched. The CDR3 sequence is 13 residues long. Germline-derived CDR1 and CDR2 are SGHTA and FQGNSA. The CDR3 nucleotides are TGTGCCAGCAGAACTAGCGACCGGGAGACCCAGTACTTC. It translates to CASRTSDRETQYF.

This clone occurred once. Additional DNA sequences in this sample encode the identical CDR3. The chain links TRBV29-1 to TRBJ2-1; D gene unclear. Trimming removed 4 bases from V and 4 bases from J, with 2 bases in between. CDR1 and CDR2 from the germline V gene are SQVTM and ANQGSEA. The CDR3 length is 10 residues. The CDR3 DNA follows: TGCAGCGTTGGATACAATGAGCAGTTCTTC. This sequence encodes CSVGYNEQFF.

In DNA form, the CDR3 reads TGTGCCAGCAAGCGGGGGGGAAGCACAGATACGCAGTATTTT. Protein sequence: CASKRGGSTDTQYF. This chain connects TRBV11-1 to TRBJ2-3; 10 nucleotides align to TRBD2. This CDR3 is 14 amino acids long. With 7 bases clipped from V and 0 bases from J, the junction kept 1 base outside the gene matches. The germline CDR1 and CDR2 sequences are SGHAT and FQDESV (reference sequence).

The chain recombines TRBV6-1 with TRBJ2-1, with a tentative D call TRBD2 (5 bases). V lost 2 bases and J 9 bases, leaving 8 bases between the germline ends. Germline CDR1 MNHNS, CDR2 SASEGT. This CDR3 spans 12 amino acids. CDR3 sequence (DNA): TGTGCCAGCAGTGAACATCGGGGTGAGCAGTTCTTC. It is translated as CASSEHRGEQFF.